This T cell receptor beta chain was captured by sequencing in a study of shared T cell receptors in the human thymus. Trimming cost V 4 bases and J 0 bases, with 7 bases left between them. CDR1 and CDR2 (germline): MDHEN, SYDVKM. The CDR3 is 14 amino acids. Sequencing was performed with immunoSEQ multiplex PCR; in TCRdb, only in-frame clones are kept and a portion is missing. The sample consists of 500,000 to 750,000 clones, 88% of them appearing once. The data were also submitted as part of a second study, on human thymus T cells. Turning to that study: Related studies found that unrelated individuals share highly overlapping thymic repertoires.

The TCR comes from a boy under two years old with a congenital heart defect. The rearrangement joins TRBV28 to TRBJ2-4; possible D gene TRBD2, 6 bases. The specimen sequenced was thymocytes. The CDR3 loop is CASSWGGAKNIQYF. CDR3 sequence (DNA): TGTGCCAGCAGTTGGGGAGGAGCCAAAAACATTCAGTACTTC.